The TCR beta chain described here comes from a study of T cells in localized non-small cell lung cancer. General observations from the study: The study found T cell clonality highest in uninvolved adjacent lung, above tumor. Adjacent lung held a median around 56 of the top 100 tumor clones.

Data came from immunoSEQ multiplex PCR; TCRdb stores just in-frame clones and leaves some out. The table has approximately 41,000 clones, about 91% seen once. V lost 5 bases and J 7 bases, leaving 12 bases between the germline ends. CDR1 is MNHNY, CDR2 SVGAGI, per germline (reference sequence). The CDR3 has 13 residues. In regard to this clone: Its specificity is unknown.

The V gene is TRBV6-6, the J gene TRBJ1-5; D is possibly TRBD1 (6 bases). This receptor was taken from a woman aged 40 to 75 with stage II lung adenocarcinoma. Sample: PBMCs, taken before any cancer treatment. The CDR3 coding sequence is TGTGCCAGCAGTCCAGGGGTTGGACAGCCCCAGCATTTT. Amino acids: CASSPGVGQPQHF.